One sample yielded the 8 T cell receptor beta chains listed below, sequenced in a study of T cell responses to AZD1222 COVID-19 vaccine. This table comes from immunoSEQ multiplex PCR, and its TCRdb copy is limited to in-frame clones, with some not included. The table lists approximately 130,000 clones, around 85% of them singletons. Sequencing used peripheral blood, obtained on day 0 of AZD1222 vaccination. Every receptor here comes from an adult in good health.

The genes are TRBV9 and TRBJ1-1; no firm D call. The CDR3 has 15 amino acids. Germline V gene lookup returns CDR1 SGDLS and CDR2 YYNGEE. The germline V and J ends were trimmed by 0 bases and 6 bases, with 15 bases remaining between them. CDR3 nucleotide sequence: TGTGCCAGCAGCGTAGTACCCCCAGTGGGCGCTGAAGCTTTCTTT. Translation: CASSVVPPVGAEAFF. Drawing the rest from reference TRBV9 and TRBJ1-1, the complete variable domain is DSGVTQTPKHLITATGQRVTLRCSPRSGDLSVYWYQQSLDQGLQFLIQYYNGEERAKGNILERFSAQQFPDLHSELNLSSLELGDSALYFCASSVVPPVGAEAFFGQGTRLTVV.

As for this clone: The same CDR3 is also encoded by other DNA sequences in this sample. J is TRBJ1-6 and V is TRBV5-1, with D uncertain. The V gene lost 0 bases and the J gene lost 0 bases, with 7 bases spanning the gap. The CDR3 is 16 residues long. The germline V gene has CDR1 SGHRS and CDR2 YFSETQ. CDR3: CASSLETSSYNSPLHF. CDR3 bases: TGCGCCAGCAGCTTGGAGACGAGCTCCTATAATTCACCCCTCCACTTT.

CDR3 bases: TGTGCCAGCAGCTTATTTACGAAGGCTTGGGGCACCGGGGAGCTGTTTTTT. The encoded protein is CASSLFTKAWGTGELFF. This sequence joins TRBV7-3 and TRBJ2-2; D gene unclear. CDR1 and CDR2 from the germline V gene are SGHTA and FQGTGA. V dropped 2 bases and J dropped 4 bases, with 17 bases sitting between them. CDR3 length: 17 amino acids.

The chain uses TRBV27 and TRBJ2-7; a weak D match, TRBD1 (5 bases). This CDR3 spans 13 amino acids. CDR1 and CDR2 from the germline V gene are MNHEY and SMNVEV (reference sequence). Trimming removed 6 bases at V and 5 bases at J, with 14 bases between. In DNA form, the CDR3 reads TGTGCCAGCAGGGTAGTGGCAGGGCACGAGCAGTACTTC. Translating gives CASRVVAGHEQYF.

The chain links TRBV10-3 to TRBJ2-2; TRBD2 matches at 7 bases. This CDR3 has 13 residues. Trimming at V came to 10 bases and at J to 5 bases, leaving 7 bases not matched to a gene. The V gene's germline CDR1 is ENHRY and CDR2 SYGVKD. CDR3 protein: CATREGRTGELFF. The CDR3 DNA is TGTGCCACCAGGGAGGGAAGAACCGGGGAGCTGTTTTTT.

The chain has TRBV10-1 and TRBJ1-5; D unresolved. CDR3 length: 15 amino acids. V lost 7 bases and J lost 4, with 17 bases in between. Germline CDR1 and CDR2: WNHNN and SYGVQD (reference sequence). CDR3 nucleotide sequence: TGCGCCAGCACCACTGAGGGCCGGGCGAATCAGCCCCAGCATTTT. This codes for CASTTEGRANQPQHF.

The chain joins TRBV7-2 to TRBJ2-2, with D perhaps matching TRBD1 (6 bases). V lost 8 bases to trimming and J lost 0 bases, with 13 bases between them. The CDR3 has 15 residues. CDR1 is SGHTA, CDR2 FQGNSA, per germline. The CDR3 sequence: CASGRTVTNTGELFF. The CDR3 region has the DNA TGTGCCAGCGGAAGGACAGTTACGAACACCGGGGAGCTGTTTTTT.

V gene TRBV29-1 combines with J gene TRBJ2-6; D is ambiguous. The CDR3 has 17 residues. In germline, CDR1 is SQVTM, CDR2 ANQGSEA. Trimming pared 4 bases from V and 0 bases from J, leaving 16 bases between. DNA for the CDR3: TGCAGCGTTGGGACGGCAGGTTCCTTCTCTGGGGCCAACGTCCTGACTTTC. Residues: CSVGTAGSFSGANVLTF.